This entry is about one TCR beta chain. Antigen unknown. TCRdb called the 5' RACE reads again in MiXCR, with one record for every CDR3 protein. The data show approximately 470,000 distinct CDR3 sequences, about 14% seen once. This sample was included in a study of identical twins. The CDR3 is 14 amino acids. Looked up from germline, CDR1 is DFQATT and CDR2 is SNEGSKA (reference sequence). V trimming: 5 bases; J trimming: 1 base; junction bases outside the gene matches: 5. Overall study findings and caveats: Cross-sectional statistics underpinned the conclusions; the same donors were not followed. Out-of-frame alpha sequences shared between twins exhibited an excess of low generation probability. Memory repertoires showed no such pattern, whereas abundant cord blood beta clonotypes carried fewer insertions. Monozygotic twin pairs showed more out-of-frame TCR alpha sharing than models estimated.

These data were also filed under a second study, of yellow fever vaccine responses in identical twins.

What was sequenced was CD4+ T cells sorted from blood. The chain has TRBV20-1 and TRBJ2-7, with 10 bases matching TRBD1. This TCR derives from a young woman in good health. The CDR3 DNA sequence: TGCAGTGCTGCTCGGACAGGGGGGTCCTACGAGCAGTACTTC. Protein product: CSAARTGGSYEQYF.